These T cell receptor beta chains were read from a single sample in a study of glioma-infiltrating T cells after dendritic cell vaccination. The data were produced by immunoSEQ multiplex PCR, yet TCRdb's version contains in-frame clones alone and is incomplete. The sample lists about 67,000 clones, approximately 81% seen once, with 7.9% in the top ten. Sequencing was performed on blood, taken before dendritic cell vaccination. The receptors were gathered from a human donor with glioblastoma. Both conserved end residues are part of each CDR3. D genes are given only for firm matches. Rows may omit the clone size; those that give it use once, few, many or a size class.

abundance	d_gene	j_gene	v_gene	CDR3aa	CDR3nt
once	-	TRBJ2-5	TRBV5-1	CASYPQGSQETQYF	TGCGCCAGCTACCCACAGGGATCCCAAGAGACCCAGTACTTC
-	-	TRBJ2-7	TRBV27	CASSLTPSRVEQYF	TGTGCCAGCAGTTTAACCCCGTCGCGGGTCGAGCAGTACTTC
-	TRBD1	TRBJ2-5	TRBV2	CASSEAGQGIGTQYF	TGTGCCAGCAGTGAAGCGGGACAGGGTATAGGGACCCAGTACTTC
-	TRBD1	TRBJ1-1	TRBV30	CAWGTGTVNTEAFF	TGTGCCTGGGGCACGGGGACAGTGAACACTGAAGCTTTCTTT
few	TRBD2	TRBJ2-3	TRBV7-8	CASSSRPGGGGTDTQYF	TGTGCCAGCAGCTCCCGCCCTGGCGGGGGAGGAACAGATACGCAGTATTTT
-	TRBD1	TRBJ2-2	TRBV7-7	CASSATGATGELFF	TGTGCTAGCAGCGCCACAGGGGCCACCGGGGAGCTGTTTTTT
-	-	TRBJ2-3	TRBV29-1	CSVDTGTDTQYF	TGCAGCGTTGATACAGGCACAGATACGCAGTATTTT
-	TRBD2	TRBJ2-1	TRBV5-1	CASSSTSGGYNEQFF	TGCGCCAGCAGCTCCACTAGCGGGGGGTACAATGAGCAGTTCTTC
few	TRBD2	TRBJ2-2	TRBV27	CASSQTSSGGRTGELFF	TGTGCCAGCAGTCAAACGTCTAGCGGGGGGCGCACCGGGGAGCTGTTTTTT
-	-	TRBJ1-2	TRBV7-9	CASSYSLNYGYTF	TGTGCCAGCAGCTACAGCTTGAACTATGGCTACACCTTC
-	-	TRBJ1-1	TRBV18	CASSPLESSEAFF	TGTGCCAGCTCACCCCTGGAGAGTTCTGAAGCTTTCTTT
once	-	TRBJ1-1	TRBV19	CATILGNTEAFF	TGTGCCACCATCCTCGGGAACACTGAAGCTTTCTTT
-	-	TRBJ1-3	TRBV4-1	CASSQATADSGNTIYF	TGCGCCAGCAGCCAAGCGACGGCGGACTCTGGAAACACCATATATTTT
-	-	TRBJ1-5	TRBV9	CASSVDWAGQPQHF	TGTGCCAGCAGCGTAGACTGGGCGGGACAGCCCCAGCATTTT
-	-	TRBJ1-2	TRBV19	CASNTPDRNYGYTF	TGTGCCAGTAACACACCCGACAGGAACTATGGCTACACCTTC
-	-	TRBJ1-1	TRBV9	CASSSNFGQPWNTEAFF	TGTGCCAGCAGCTCAAATTTCGGACAGCCCTGGAACACTGAAGCTTTCTTT
few	TRBD1	TRBJ1-1	TRBV5-4	CASSPESRDRGQGTEAFF	TGTGCCAGCAGCCCGGAGTCCCGGGACAGGGGGCAAGGGACTGAAGCTTTCTTT
-	-	TRBJ1-2	TRBV19	CASSISYSISANYGYTF	TGTGCCAGTAGTATATCGTACAGCATCTCAGCTAACTATGGCTACACCTTC
-	-	TRBJ1-3	TRBV2	CASSEAGVSSGNTIYF	TGTGCCAGCAGTGAAGCCGGGGTCAGCTCTGGAAACACCATATATTTT
-	-	TRBJ1-5	TRBV19	CASSILERSQPQHF	TGTGCCAGTAGTATCCTTGAGCGGAGTCAGCCCCAGCATTTT
-	TRBD1	TRBJ1-1	TRBV5-1	CASRDPGQGAAEAFF	TGCGCCAGCAGGGATCCGGGACAGGGGGCGGCTGAAGCTTTCTTT
-	-	TRBJ2-7	TRBV27	CASRSFADSYEQYF	TGTGCCAGCAGATCGTTTGCGGATTCCTACGAGCAGTACTTC
once	-	TRBJ1-2	TRBV4-1	CASSPPTGPSNYGYTF	TGCGCCAGCAGCCCTCCCACAGGGCCCTCTAACTATGGCTACACCTTC
-	TRBD1	TRBJ1-4	TRBV5-4	CASSTQGAEEKLFF	TGTGCCAGCAGCACCCAGGGGGCGGAAGAAAAACTGTTTTTT
-	-	TRBJ2-3	TRBV27	CASSSRRPSTDTQYF	TGTGCCAGCAGTTCCCGGCGGCCTAGCACAGATACGCAGTATTTT
-	-	TRBJ2-1	TRBV7-8	CASSLAGGRSEQFF	TGTGCCAGCAGCTTAGCGGGGGGGCGGAGTGAGCAGTTCTTC
once	-	TRBJ2-1	TRBV25-1	CASSDVQGTSSYNEQFF	TGTGCCAGCAGTGACGTACAGGGTACGAGCTCCTACAATGAGCAGTTCTTC
-	-	TRBJ2-5	TRBV5-1	CASSLEGDTDYGETQYF	TGCGCCAGCAGCTTGGAAGGGGACACCGATTATGGAGAGACCCAGTACTTC
-	-	TRBJ2-3	TRBV14	CASSPLVDTQYF	TGTGCCAGCAGCCCACTGGTGGATACGCAGTATTTT
-	TRBD1	TRBJ1-4	TRBV2	CASSRTGISEKLFF	TGTGCCAGCAGTCGGACAGGGATAAGCGAAAAACTGTTTTTT
-	TRBD1	TRBJ1-2	TRBV10-3	CAISESRRDSGYGYTF	TGTGCCATCAGTGAGTCGCGTCGGGACAGCGGCTATGGCTACACCTTC
-	-	TRBJ2-3	TRBV11-3	CASSVTSTDTQYF	TGTGCCAGCAGCGTGACTAGCACAGATACGCAGTATTTT
-	-	TRBJ2-1	TRBV25-1	CASWAGVNEQFF	TGTGCCAGTTGGGCAGGGGTCAATGAGCAGTTCTTC
once	-	TRBJ1-1	TRBV6-1	CASSTGMNTEAFF	TGTGCCAGCAGTACAGGGATGAACACTGAAGCTTTCTTT
-	-	TRBJ1-5	TRBV4-1	CASSQDQGQPQHF	TGCGCCAGCAGCCAAGATCAGGGTCAGCCCCAGCATTTT
few	-	TRBJ2-1	TRBV10-3	CAISPTPGYNEQFF	TGTGCCATCAGTCCGACGCCGGGGTACAATGAGCAGTTCTTC
-	-	TRBJ2-2	TRBV5-5	CASSFGGVGTGELFF	TGTGCCAGCAGCTTTGGAGGGGTGGGCACCGGGGAGCTGTTTTTT
-	-	TRBJ2-7	TRBV5-1	CASSSRTAGYEQYF	TGCGCCAGCAGCTCCCGGACAGCTGGCTACGAGCAGTACTTC
-	-	TRBJ1-1	TRBV5-8	CASSFRGADTEAFF	TGTGCCAGCAGCTTTCGCGGGGCAGACACTGAAGCTTTCTTT
-	-	TRBJ2-7	TRBV5-1	CASSRGTIGVNEQYF	TGCGCCAGCAGCCGAGGGACAATCGGGGTCAACGAGCAGTACTTC
-	TRBD1	TRBJ1-2	TRBV11-2	CASSLDRTGEANYGYTF	TGTGCCAGCAGCTTAGATCGAACAGGGGAAGCTAACTATGGCTACACCTTC